Each of the 17 T cell receptor beta chains below was sequenced from the same sample in a study of regulatory T cells in long-lasting Graves disease. Time point indicated: newly diagnosed GD, antithyroid drugs for less than 3 months. The authors made the TCR library using RNA they extracted from PBMCs. TCR beta libraries were built with iRepertoire HTBI primers and Arm-PCR of CDR3 regions. TCRdb re-called the multiplex PCR reads with MiXCR, one entry per CDR3 protein. The sample has approximately 270,000 distinct CDR3 sequences; 15% to 20% are singletons. In addition, the sample was reused for a study of T cells in Graves' hyperthyroidism and ophthalmopathy.

The sample here was peripheral blood mononuclear cells (PBMCs), taken at new diagnosis, from a patient treated with antithyroid drugs. Receptors were obtained from a young woman with Graves disease.

This clonotype was observed a few times. This chain uses TRBV19 with TRBJ1-2; the D gene is possibly TRBD1 (5 bases). With 4 bases removed from V and 5 bases from J, the gap between germline ends came to 14 bases. Germline V gene sequence: CDR1 LNHDA, CDR2 SQIVND (reference sequence). This CDR3 region has 14 residues. In nucleotides, the CDR3 is TGTGCCAGTAGTAAGCAGGGAGAATGGTATGGCTACACCTTC. It is translated as CASSKQGEWYGYTF.

This clonotype was seen repeatedly, ten times or more. The chain combines TRBV11-2 with TRBJ2-7, with TRBD1 as a possible D gene (6 bases). This CDR3 is built from 13 residues. Trimming stripped 3 bases from V and 2 bases from J, with 8 bases between. Germline lookup yields CDR1 SGHAT and CDR2 FQNNGV. CDR3 nucleotides: TGTGCCAGCAGCTTGACAGGAGCCTACGAGCAGTACTTC. It is translated as CASSLTGAYEQYF. Filled out from reference TRBV11-2 and TRBJ2-7, the complete variable domain reads EAGVAQSPRYKIIEKRQSVAFWCNPISGHATLYWYQQILGQGPKLLIQFQNNGVVDDSQLPKDRFSAERLKGVDSTLKIQPAKLEDSAVYLCASSLTGAYEQYFGPGTRLTVT.

A word on this clonotype: A much larger clone sits a single nucleotide away, making a read error possible. This chain uses TRBV3-1 with TRBJ2-5, with D perhaps matching TRBD2 (5 bases). Germline values: CDR1 LGHDT, CDR2 YNNKEL (reference sequence). This CDR3 comprises 14 residues. This chain's CDR3 is CASNQHERMETQYF. In DNA form, the CDR3 reads TGTGCCAGCAACCAACACGAGCGGATGGAGACCCAGTACTTC.

This clonotype was detected ten times or more. The chain carries TRBV7-9 and TRBJ1-6; no definite D call. This CDR3 spans 12 amino acids. Germline assignment: CDR1 SEHNR and CDR2 FQNEAQ (reference sequence). V was trimmed by 3 bases and J by 7 bases, leaving 4 bases between them. CDR3 region: CASSFPNSPLHF. The CDR3 DNA follows: TGTGCCAGCAGCTTCCCAAATTCACCCCTCCACTTT.

In its sample, this clonotype was seen many times. The chain links TRBV4-1 to TRBJ1-5, with D perhaps TRBD1 (5 bases). Germline CDR1 MGHRA, CDR2 YSYEKL. V lost 4 bases, J lost 4 bases, and 11 bases lay in between. The CDR3 runs to 14 residues. The CDR3 DNA sequence: TGCGCCAGCAGCCCCGGGGCACCAAATCAGCCCCAGCATTTT. The encoded protein is CASSPGAPNQPQHF.

The table lists this clonotype with many counts. The V gene is TRBV3-1, the J gene TRBJ2-7; 8 positions agree with TRBD2. The V gene's germline CDR1 is LGHDT and CDR2 YNNKEL (reference sequence). This CDR3 is 13 amino acids long. V was clipped by 5 bases and J by 7 bases; unmatched bases: 7. The CDR3 protein is CASSSRLAREQYF. The DNA of the CDR3 is TGTGCCAGCAGCTCCCGACTAGCGAGGGAGCAGTACTTC.

A few counts support this clonotype. This sequence joins TRBV12-3 or TRBV12-4 and TRBJ1-3; a possible D gene is TRBD1 (5 bases). CDR3 length equals 15 residues. V dropped 2 bases and J dropped 0 bases, with 8 bases sitting between them. Written as DNA, the CDR3 is TGTGCCAGCAGTTTACGTGGGGGCTCTGGAAACACCATATATTTT. This encodes CASSLRGGSGNTIYF.

This clonotype was seen many times. The chain has TRBV12-3 or TRBV12-4 and TRBJ2-7; tentatively, D is TRBD1 (6 bases). The CDR3 contains 15 residues. The ends were cut back, 5 bases at V and 1 base at J, with 15 bases in the middle. CDR3 DNA sequence: TGTGCCAGCAGTCAGGACAGATCGGGATCCTACGAGCAGTACTTC. It is translated as CASSQDRSGSYEQYF.

This clonotype appeared many times. The rearrangement links TRBV27 to TRBJ2-1, with 12 bases that match TRBD1. The CDR3 totals 13 residues. Germline V gene lookup returns CDR1 MNHEY and CDR2 SMNVEV (reference sequence). DNA for the CDR3: TGTGCTGCGGGACAGGGGGCGCCGGCCCGGCAGTTCTTC. It translates to CAAGQGAPARQFF.

This clonotype appeared many times. The chain couples TRBV4-2 to TRBJ2-3, with a possible D match to TRBD2 (5 bases). This CDR3 has 14 residues. V gave up 1 base and J gave up 3 bases, with 8 bases separating them. The V gene's germline CDR1 is LGHNA and CDR2 YNFKEQ. The CDR3 DNA reads as TGTGCCAGCAGCCAAGCTAGCCCGACAGATACGCAGTATTTT. This translates into CASSQASPTDTQYF.

This clonotype was observed at least ten times. The chain is built from TRBV20-1 and TRBJ2-1, with 9 bases fitting TRBD2. Germline lookup yields CDR1 DFQATT and CDR2 SNEGSKA (reference sequence). The length of the CDR3 is 16 residues. The junction had 12 bases not matched to a gene; V was cut back by 7 bases and J by 2 bases. CDR3 amino acids: CSVPEDGGGAYNEQFF. In DNA form, the CDR3 reads TGCAGTGTCCCCGAAGATGGCGGGGGGGCCTACAATGAGCAGTTCTTC.

There are a few counts of this clonotype. CDR3 protein: CASSLRGASTEAFF. The CDR3, as DNA: TGCGCCAGCAGCTTGCGGGGGGCTTCAACTGAAGCTTTCTTT. V usage is TRBV5-1 and J usage is TRBJ1-1, with D tentatively TRBD1 (6 bases). The CDR3 extends over 14 amino acids. V was cut by 1 base and J by 5 bases, with 12 bases left in between. Germline values: CDR1 SGHRS, CDR2 YFSETQ.

This clonotype was recorded many times. This chain connects TRBV7-8 to TRBJ2-3, with 10 bases aligning to TRBD2. The CDR3 is made up of 18 amino acids. From germline, CDR1 is SGHVS and CDR2 FQNEAQ. J gave up 2 bases and V 5 bases, and 13 bases lay outside the gene matches. The CDR3 DNA reads TGTGCCAGCAGCCGGCGGGGGGTTCTAGCGGGGGCCACAGATACGCAGTATTTT. Its protein is CASSRRGVLAGATDTQYF.

V and J are TRBV20-1 and TRBJ2-7, with D uncertain. This CDR3 contains 14 residues. Germline V lookup: CDR1 DFQATT, CDR2 SNEGSKA (reference sequence). Trimming left V 6 bases short and J 3 bases short, with 18 bases between. The CDR3 nucleotides read TGCAGTGCCCACCTCTGGGCGAATATCTACGAGCAGTACTTC. Its protein product is CSAHLWANIYEQYF.

This clonotype was observed at least ten times. V usage is TRBV2 and J usage is TRBJ1-1; possibly TRBD1 for D (6 bases). The V end lost 5 bases, the J end lost 4 bases, and 20 bases lay between the germline ends. The CDR3 consists of 16 residues. Germline V gives CDR1 SNHLY, CDR2 FYNNEI. The DNA of the CDR3 is TGTGCCAGCAGTACCACACCCAGGGGTATTGGCACTGAAGCTTTCTTT. Its translation: CASSTTPRGIGTEAFF.

This rearrangement joins TRBV11-2 to TRBJ2-1; a weak D match, TRBD1 (6 bases). Germline loops: CDR1 SGHAT, CDR2 FQNNGV. The CDR3 totals 16 residues. Between the trimmed V and J ends, which lost 6 bases and 0 bases, there was a span of 15 bases. CDR3 in amino acids: CASSQILGGSYNEQFF. As DNA, the CDR3 is TGTGCCAGCAGTCAAATCCTAGGGGGCTCCTACAATGAGCAGTTCTTC.

In its sample, this clonotype was seen many times. This chain links TRBV3-1 with TRBJ1-6, with unresolved D. The V gene's germline CDR1 is LGHDT and CDR2 YNNKEL (reference sequence). There are 16 residues in the CDR3. Trimming removed 0 bases at V and 5 bases at J, with 11 bases between. The CDR3 region has the DNA TGTGCCAGCAGCCAAGAGGGGTACGGGGATAATTCACCCCTCCACTTT. It yields the protein CASSQEGYGDNSPLHF.